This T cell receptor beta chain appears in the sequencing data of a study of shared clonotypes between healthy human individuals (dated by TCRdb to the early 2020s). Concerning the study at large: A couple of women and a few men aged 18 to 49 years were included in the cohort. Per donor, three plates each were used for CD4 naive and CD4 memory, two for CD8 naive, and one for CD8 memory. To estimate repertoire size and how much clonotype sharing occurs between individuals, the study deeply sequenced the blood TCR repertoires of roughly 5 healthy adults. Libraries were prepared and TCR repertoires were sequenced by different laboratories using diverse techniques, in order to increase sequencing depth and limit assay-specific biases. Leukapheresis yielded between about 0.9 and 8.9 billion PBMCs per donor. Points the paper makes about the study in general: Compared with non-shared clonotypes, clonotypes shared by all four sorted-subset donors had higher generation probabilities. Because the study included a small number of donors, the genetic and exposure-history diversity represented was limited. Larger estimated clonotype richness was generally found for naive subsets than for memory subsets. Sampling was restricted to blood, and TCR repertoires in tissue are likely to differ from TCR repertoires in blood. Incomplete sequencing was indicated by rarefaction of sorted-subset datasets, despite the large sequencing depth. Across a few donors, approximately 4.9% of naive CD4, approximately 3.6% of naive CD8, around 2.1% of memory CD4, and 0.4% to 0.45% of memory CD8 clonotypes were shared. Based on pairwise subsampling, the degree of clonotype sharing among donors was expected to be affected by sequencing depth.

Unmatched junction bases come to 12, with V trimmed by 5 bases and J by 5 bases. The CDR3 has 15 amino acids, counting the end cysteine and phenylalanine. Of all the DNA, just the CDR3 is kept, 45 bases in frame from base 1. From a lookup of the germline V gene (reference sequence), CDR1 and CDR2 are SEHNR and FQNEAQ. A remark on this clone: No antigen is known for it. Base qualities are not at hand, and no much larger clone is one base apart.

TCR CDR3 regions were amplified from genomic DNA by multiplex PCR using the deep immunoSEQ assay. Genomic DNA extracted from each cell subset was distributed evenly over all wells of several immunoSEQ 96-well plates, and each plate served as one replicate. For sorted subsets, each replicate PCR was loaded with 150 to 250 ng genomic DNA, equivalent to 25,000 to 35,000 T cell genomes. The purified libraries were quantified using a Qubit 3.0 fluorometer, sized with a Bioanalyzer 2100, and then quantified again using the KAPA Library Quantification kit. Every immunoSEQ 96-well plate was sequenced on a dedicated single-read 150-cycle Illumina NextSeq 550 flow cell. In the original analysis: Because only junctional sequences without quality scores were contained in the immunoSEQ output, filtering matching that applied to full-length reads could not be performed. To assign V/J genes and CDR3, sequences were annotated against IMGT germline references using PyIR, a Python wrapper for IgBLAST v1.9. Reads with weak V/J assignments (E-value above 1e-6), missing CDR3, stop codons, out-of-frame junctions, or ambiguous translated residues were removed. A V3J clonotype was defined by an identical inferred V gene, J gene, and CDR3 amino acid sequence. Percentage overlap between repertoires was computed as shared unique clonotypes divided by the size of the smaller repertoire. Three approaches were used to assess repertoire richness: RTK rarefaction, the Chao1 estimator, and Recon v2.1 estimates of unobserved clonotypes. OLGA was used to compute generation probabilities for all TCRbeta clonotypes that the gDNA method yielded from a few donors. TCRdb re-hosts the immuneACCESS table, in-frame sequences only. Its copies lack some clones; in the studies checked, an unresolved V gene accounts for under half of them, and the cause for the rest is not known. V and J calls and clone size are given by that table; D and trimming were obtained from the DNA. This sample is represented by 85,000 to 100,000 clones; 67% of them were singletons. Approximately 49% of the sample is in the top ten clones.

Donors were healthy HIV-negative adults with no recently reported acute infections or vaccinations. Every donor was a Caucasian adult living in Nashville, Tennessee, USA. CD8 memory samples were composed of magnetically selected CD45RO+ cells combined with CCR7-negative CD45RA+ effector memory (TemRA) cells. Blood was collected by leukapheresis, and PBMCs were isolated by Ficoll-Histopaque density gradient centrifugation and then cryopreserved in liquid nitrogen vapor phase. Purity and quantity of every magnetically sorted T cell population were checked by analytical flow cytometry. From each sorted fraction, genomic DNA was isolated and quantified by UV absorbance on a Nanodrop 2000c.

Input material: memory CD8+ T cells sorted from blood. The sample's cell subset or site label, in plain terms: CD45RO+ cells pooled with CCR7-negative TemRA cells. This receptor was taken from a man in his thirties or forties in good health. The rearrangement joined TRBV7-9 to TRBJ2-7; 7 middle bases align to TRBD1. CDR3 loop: CASSPSEQGLNEQYF. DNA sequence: TGTGCCAGCAGCCCCTCAGAACAGGGGTTGAACGAGCAGTACTTC.